The clone carrying this TCR beta chain was seen a few times. The source of the sample is a study of T cells in Graves' hyperthyroidism and ophthalmopathy. The CDR3 has 14 residues. CDR1 is DFQATT and CDR2 is SNEGSKA in the germline V gene (reference sequence). The V end lost 6 bases, the J end lost 6 bases, and 17 bases lay between the germline ends. Amplification of TCR beta CDR3 regions used RNA as the template. TCR CDR3 regions were first amplified by RT-PCR with HTBI primers. TCRdb processed the multiplex PCR reads anew with MiXCR; each CDR3 protein has one entry. Altogether around 600,000 distinct CDR3 sequences are present, 12% to 15% being singletons, with the ten largest covering over 6%.

Sequenced: blood. V gene TRBV20-1 combines with J gene TRBJ2-2; perhaps D is TRBD1 or TRBD2 (5 bases each). The receptor's source is a woman under 30 with Graves' ophthalmopathy. The CDR3 DNA sequence: TGCAGTGCCCCGGCCATTTGGGGGTCCGGGGAGCTGTTTTTT. Protein sequence: CSAPAIWGSGELFF.